Included here is one TCR beta chain sequence, with context. Its antigen remains unidentified. The data stem from a study of T-cell reconstitution after alpha-beta-depleted transplantation in children. From germline, CDR1 is SQVTM and CDR2 ANQGSEA. V lost 4 bases and J lost 2, with 11 bases in between. This CDR3 has 13 residues. Molecular barcoding with unique molecular identifiers was used for the TCRbeta library. One entry per CDR3 protein, called by TCRdb with MiXCR from the PCR reads. The table shows hundreds of thousands of distinct CDR3 sequences, with about 23% occurring only once. Study results and caveats: One year after transplant, T-cell counts and diversity came mostly from newly produced T cells.

This sequence joins TRBV29-1 and TRBJ1-1; D gene unclear. This TCR derives from a boy in the first two years of life who had a stem cell transplant for acute myeloid leukemia, so the T cells may come from the graft donor. The starting material was PBMCs, mostly from graft donor cells, obtained 360 days after TCRalphabeta/CD19-depleted stem cell transplant. The CDR3: CSVGRTPNTEAFF. As DNA, the CDR3 is TGCAGCGTTGGAAGGACCCCCAACACTGAAGCTTTCTTT.